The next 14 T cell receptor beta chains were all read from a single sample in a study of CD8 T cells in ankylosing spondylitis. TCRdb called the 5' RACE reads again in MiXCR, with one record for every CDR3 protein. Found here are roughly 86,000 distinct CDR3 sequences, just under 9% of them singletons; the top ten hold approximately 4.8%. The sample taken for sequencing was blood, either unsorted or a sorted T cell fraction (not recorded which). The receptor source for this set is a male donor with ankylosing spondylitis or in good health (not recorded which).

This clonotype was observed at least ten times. Here the CDR3 reads CASSWDRGGETQYF. CDR3 coding DNA: TGTGCCAGCAGCTGGGACAGGGGGGGAGAGACCCAGTACTTC. The genes are TRBV6-1 and TRBJ2-5, with 11 positions matching TRBD1. Germline trimming cut 6 bases from V and 4 bases from J; bases unmatched to any gene: 4. CDR3 size: 14 residues. Germline loops: CDR1 MNHNS, CDR2 SASEGT.

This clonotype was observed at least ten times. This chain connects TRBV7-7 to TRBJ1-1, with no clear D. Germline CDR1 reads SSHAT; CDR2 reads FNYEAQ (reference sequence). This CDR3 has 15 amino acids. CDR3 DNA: TGTGCTAGCGGGCTATCCTCCGGGTCCAACACTGAAGCTTTCTTT. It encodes CASGLSSGSNTEAFF.

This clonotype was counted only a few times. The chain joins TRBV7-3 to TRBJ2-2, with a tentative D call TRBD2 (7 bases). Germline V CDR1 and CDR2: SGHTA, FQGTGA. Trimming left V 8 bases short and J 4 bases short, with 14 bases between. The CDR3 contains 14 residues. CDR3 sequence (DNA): TGTGCCAGCTGGGGGGGGCAACTCACCGGGGAGCTGTTTTTT. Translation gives CASWGGQLTGELFF. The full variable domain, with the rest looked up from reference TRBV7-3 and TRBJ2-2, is GAGVSQTPSNKVTEKGKYVELRCDPISGHTALYWYRQSLGQGPEFLIYFQGTGAADDSGLPNDRFFAVRPEGSVSTLKIQRTERGDSAVYLCASWGGQLTGELFFGEGSRLTVL.

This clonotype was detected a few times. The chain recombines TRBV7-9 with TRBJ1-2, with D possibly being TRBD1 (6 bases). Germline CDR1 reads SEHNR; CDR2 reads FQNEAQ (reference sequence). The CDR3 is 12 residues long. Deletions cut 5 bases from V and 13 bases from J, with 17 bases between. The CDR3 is CASSPGPGAGTF. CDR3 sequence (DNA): TGTGCCAGCAGCCCAGGACCAGGGGCTGGCACCTTC.

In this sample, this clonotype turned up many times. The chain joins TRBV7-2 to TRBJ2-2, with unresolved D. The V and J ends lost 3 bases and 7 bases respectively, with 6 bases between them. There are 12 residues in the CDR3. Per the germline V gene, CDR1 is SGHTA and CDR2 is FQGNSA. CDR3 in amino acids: CASSFQLGELFF. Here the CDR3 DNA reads TGTGCCAGCAGCTTTCAGCTCGGGGAGCTGTTTTTT. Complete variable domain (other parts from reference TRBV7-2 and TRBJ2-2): GAGVSQSPSNKVTEKGKDVELRCDPISGHTALYWYRQSLGQGLEFLIYFQGNSAPDKSGLPSDRFSAERTGGSVSTLTIQRTQQEDSAVYLCASSFQLGELFFGEGSRLTVL.

The CDR3 region has the DNA TGTGCCAGCAGTTACTTCGACAGGGGAACTAACTATGGCTACACCTTC. Translating it yields CASSYFDRGTNYGYTF. V and J are TRBV6-5 and TRBJ1-2; 8 nucleotides line up with TRBD1. The CDR3 sequence is 16 residues long. The V gene's germline CDR1 is MNHEY and CDR2 SVGAGI. V lost 1 base, J lost 0 bases, and 4 bases stayed unmatched.

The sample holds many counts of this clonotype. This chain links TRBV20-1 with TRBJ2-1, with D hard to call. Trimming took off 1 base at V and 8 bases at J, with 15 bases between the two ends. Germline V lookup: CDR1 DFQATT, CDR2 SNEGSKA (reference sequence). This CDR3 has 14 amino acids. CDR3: CSARGLGFGHEQFF. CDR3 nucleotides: TGCAGTGCTAGAGGACTGGGATTCGGGCATGAGCAGTTCTTC.

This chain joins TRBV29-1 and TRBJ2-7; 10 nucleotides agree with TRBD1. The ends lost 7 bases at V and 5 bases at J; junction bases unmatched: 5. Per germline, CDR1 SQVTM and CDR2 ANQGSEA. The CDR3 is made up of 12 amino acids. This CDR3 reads CSATGGGNEQYF. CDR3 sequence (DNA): TGCAGCGCGACAGGGGGCGGGAACGAGCAGTACTTC.

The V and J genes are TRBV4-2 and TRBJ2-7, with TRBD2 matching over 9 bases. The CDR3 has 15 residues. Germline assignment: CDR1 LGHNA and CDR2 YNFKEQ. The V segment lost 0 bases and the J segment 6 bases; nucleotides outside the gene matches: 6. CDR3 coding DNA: TGTGCCAGCAGCCAAGATCGCGGGGGGGCCGCCGAGCAGTACTTC. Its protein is CASSQDRGGAAEQYF.

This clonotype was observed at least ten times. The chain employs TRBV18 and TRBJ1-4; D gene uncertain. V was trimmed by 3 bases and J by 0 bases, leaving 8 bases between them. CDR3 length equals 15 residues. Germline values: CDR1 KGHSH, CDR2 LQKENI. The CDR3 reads CASSPRTATNEKLFF. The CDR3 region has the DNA TGTGCCAGCTCACCCCGGACGGCAACTAATGAAAAACTGTTTTTT.

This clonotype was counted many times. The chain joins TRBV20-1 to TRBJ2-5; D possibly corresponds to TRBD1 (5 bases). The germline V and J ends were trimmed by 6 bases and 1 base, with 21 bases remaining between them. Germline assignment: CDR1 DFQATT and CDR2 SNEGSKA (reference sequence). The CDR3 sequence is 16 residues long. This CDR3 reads CSAKYLKRQPQETQYF. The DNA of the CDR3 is TGCAGTGCCAAGTACTTAAAGAGACAGCCCCAAGAGACCCAGTACTTC.

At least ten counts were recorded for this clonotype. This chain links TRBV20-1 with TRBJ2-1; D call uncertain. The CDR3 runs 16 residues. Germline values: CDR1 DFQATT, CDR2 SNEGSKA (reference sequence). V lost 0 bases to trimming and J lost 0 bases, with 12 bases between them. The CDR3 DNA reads TGCAGTGCTAGAGATGTGGGGAATAGCTCCTACAATGAGCAGTTCTTC. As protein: CSARDVGNSSYNEQFF.

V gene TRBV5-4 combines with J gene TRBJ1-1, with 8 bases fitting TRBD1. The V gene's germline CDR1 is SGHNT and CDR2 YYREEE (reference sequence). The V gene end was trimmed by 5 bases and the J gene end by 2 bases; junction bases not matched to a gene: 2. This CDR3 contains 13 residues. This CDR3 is CASRTGGNTEAFF. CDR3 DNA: TGTGCCAGCAGAACAGGGGGTAACACTGAAGCTTTCTTT.

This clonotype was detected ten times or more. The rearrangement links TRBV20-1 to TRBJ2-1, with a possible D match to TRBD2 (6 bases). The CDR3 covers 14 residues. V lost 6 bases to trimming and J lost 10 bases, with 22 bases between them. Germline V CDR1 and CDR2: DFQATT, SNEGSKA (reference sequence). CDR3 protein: CSAINPKPGREQFF. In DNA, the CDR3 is TGCAGTGCCATAAACCCCAAACCAGGGAGGGAGCAGTTCTTC.